A single sample is the source of the 28 T cell receptor beta chains below, sequenced in a study of radiotherapy plus CTLA-4 blockade in lung cancer. Using immunoSEQ multiplex PCR, the repertoire was profiled, and TCRdb retains in-frame clones only, with some absent. Of roughly 66,000 clones listed, about four fifths are singletons. Material: peripheral blood, obtained from a patient treated with radiotherapy plus ipilimumab. These receptors came from a human donor with non-small cell lung cancer who had a partial response to radiotherapy plus ipilimumab.

The J gene is TRBJ2-3, the V gene TRBV7-4; D call uncertain. Trimming shortened V by 11 bases and J by 10 bases, and 10 bases separated the two germline ends. CDR1 SGHVT and CDR2 SQSDAQ come from the germline V gene. The CDR3 spans 9 residues. This CDR3 is CARNSAQYF. The CDR3 coding sequence is TGTGCCCGCAATTCCGCGCAGTATTTT.

Comments on this clone: This specimen includes other DNA sequences encoding the same CDR3. This chain links TRBV18 with TRBJ1-4; 10 bases align to TRBD1. CDR3 size: 15 residues. Germline loops: CDR1 KGHSH, CDR2 LQKENI. J gave up 8 bases and V 3 bases, and 6 bases lay outside the gene matches. CDR3 in amino acids: CASSPDRGRFEKLFF. Written as DNA, the CDR3 is TGTGCCAGCTCACCCGACAGGGGGCGTTTCGAAAAACTGTTTTTT.

This clone was seen a handful of times. This rearrangement joins TRBV18 to TRBJ2-5; 8 positions match TRBD2. The junction had 9 bases not matched to a gene; V was cut back by 6 bases and J by 3 bases. The CDR3 spans 15 residues. Germline CDR1 is KGHSH and CDR2 is LQKENI. The CDR3 loop reads CASSPTREGKETQYF. The DNA for the CDR3 is TGTGCCAGCTCCCCAACCCGGGAGGGTAAAGAGACCCAGTACTTC.

This chain joins TRBV15 and TRBJ1-2, with D tentatively TRBD1 (5 bases). The CDR3 runs to 11 residues. Trimming removed 8 bases at V and 4 bases at J, with 8 bases between. Germline values: CDR1 LNHNV, CDR2 YYDKDF (reference sequence). Here the CDR3 reads CATGGGYGYTF. The CDR3 bases are TGTGCCACCGGGGGGGGCTATGGCTACACCTTC.

The V gene is TRBV27, the J gene TRBJ2-1; tentatively, D is TRBD2 (5 bases). From germline, CDR1 is MNHEY and CDR2 SMNVEV (reference sequence). This CDR3 is built from 16 residues. V dropped 5 bases and J dropped 0 bases, with 14 bases sitting between them. CDR3: CASSPRQGSSYNEQFF. Here the CDR3 DNA reads TGTGCCAGCAGTCCGCGACAAGGGAGCTCCTACAATGAGCAGTTCTTC.

The rearrangement links TRBV2 to TRBJ2-7, with D perhaps matching TRBD2 (5 bases). V dropped 6 bases and J dropped 0 bases, with 6 bases sitting between them. This CDR3 region has 12 residues. The germline V gene has CDR1 SNHLY and CDR2 FYNNEI. The CDR3 region is CASRRVSYEQYF. The DNA of the CDR3 is TGTGCCAGCAGGCGGGTCTCCTACGAGCAGTACTTC.

V usage is TRBV7-3 and J usage is TRBJ2-2; D uncertain. This CDR3 has 12 amino acids. The V gene lost 4 bases and the J gene lost 7 bases, with 7 bases spanning the gap. Per germline, CDR1 SGHTA and CDR2 FQGTGA. The CDR3 loop is CASSSENGELFF. CDR3 nucleotide sequence: TGTGCCAGCAGCTCCGAGAACGGGGAGCTGTTTTTT.

This clone was found once. The chain recombines TRBV5-1 with TRBJ2-1, with 7 bases aligning to TRBD2. V lost 3 bases, J lost 4 bases, and 10 bases stayed unmatched. Germline lookup yields CDR1 SGHRS and CDR2 YFSETQ. The CDR3 spans 16 residues. The CDR3 coding sequence is TGCGCCAGCAGCTCCACCCCTAGCGGACTATACAATGAGCAGTTCTTC. It translates to CASSSTPSGLYNEQFF.

The chain links TRBV29-1 to TRBJ2-1; 8 nucleotides match TRBD1. The CDR3 length is 15 residues. Germline V lookup: CDR1 SQVTM, CDR2 ANQGSEA. The ends lost 5 bases at V and 3 bases at J; junction bases unmatched: 9. This CDR3 is CSVTGQGVGYNEQFF. The CDR3 region has the DNA TGCAGCGTTACCGGACAGGGAGTGGGCTACAATGAGCAGTTCTTC.

The chain couples TRBV7-6 to TRBJ2-1; no clear D. Germline values: CDR1 SGHVS, CDR2 FNYEAQ. Between the trimmed V and J ends, which lost 8 bases and 5 bases, there was a span of 10 bases. CDR3 size: 12 residues. The CDR3 here is CASFRAHNEQFF. In DNA form, the CDR3 reads TGTGCCAGCTTCCGAGCGCACAATGAGCAGTTCTTC.

The V gene is TRBV7-3, the J gene TRBJ2-1, with 7 bases matching TRBD1. The V gene end was trimmed by 6 bases and the J gene end by 3 bases; junction bases not matched to a gene: 8. CDR3 size: 15 residues. Germline V gene lookup returns CDR1 SGHTA and CDR2 FQGTGA. DNA for the CDR3: TGTGCCAGCAGTATGAGACAGGGCGTCTACAATGAGCAGTTCTTC. Translating gives CASSMRQGVYNEQFF.

The chain has TRBV14 and TRBJ1-1; weak D call: TRBD1 (6 bases). V lost 8 bases and J lost 12, with 22 bases in between. The CDR3 totals 13 residues. CDR1 and CDR2 from the germline V gene are SGHDN and FVKESK. The CDR3: CASGLLGGLTTFF. The CDR3 DNA follows: TGTGCCAGCGGTCTTTTAGGGGGTTTAACAACTTTCTTT.

V gene TRBV5-6 combines with J gene TRBJ2-3; 7 bases are shared with TRBD2. Per the germline V gene, CDR1 is SGHDT and CDR2 is YYEEEE. Trimming took 5 bases from V and 2 from J; bases not matched to a gene: 14. The CDR3 runs 17 residues. CDR3 bases: TGTGCCAGCAGTTGGGGGGGATTAAGCGGATCCACAGATACGCAGTATTTT. It is translated as CASSWGGLSGSTDTQYF.

This chain connects TRBV5-1 to TRBJ2-4, with 11 bases aligning to TRBD1. This CDR3 has 16 amino acids. The ends lost 3 bases at V and 6 bases at J; junction bases unmatched: 8. CDR1 and CDR2 (germline): SGHRS, YFSETQ. This CDR3 reads CASSSQGQGGANIQYF. The CDR3 DNA is TGCGCCAGCAGCTCCCAGGGACAGGGGGGAGCAAACATTCAGTACTTC. The whole variable domain, remainder taken from reference TRBV5-1 and TRBJ2-4, is KAGVTQTPRYLIKTRGQQVTLSCSPISGHRSVSWYQQTPGQGLQFLFEYFSETQRNKGNFPGRFSGRQFSNSRSEMNVSTLELGDSALYLCASSSQGQGGANIQYFGAGTRLSVL.

The rearrangement links TRBV4-1 to TRBJ1-1; weak D call: TRBD1 (6 bases). Per germline, CDR1 MGHRA and CDR2 YSYEKL. With 2 bases removed from V and 0 bases from J, the gap between germline ends came to 16 bases. This CDR3 has 17 residues. The CDR3 sequence is CASSQLAGEAMNTEAFF. The CDR3 coding sequence is TGCGCCAGCAGCCAATTAGCAGGGGAAGCGATGAACACTGAAGCTTTCTTT.

This clone was seen a few times. This rearrangement joins TRBV28 to TRBJ2-5, with 13 bases lining up with TRBD2. V gave up 10 bases and J gave up 5 bases; unmatched junction bases: 16. CDR3 length: 17 amino acids. Germline V gives CDR1 MDHEN, CDR2 SYDVKM. The CDR3 nucleotides are TGTGCCACCCCTGCGAGACTAGCGGGAGGAGGGTCGGAGACCCAGTACTTC. It codes for CATPARLAGGGSETQYF.

This chain uses TRBV19 with TRBJ2-3; 8 bases line up with TRBD1. The CDR3 runs 14 residues. Germline-derived CDR1 and CDR2 are LNHDA and SQIVND (reference sequence). V lost 4 bases and J lost 6; bases outside the gene matches: 6. The CDR3 is CASSRQGWWDTQYF. CDR3 DNA: TGTGCCAGTAGTAGACAGGGGTGGTGGGATACGCAGTATTTT.

V and J are TRBV30 and TRBJ1-2; 8 bases match TRBD1. The CDR3 has 14 amino acids. The germline gives CDR1 GTSNPN, CDR2 SVGIG (reference sequence). V was pared by 3 bases and J by 3 bases, with 6 bases of the junction left unmatched. The CDR3 reads CAWRDRDRYYGYTF. The CDR3 nucleotides are TGTGCCTGGAGGGACCGGGACAGGTACTATGGCTACACCTTC.

The chain employs TRBV29-1 and TRBJ2-7; 8 nucleotides line up with TRBD1. Per germline, CDR1 SQVTM and CDR2 ANQGSEA. CDR3 size: 12 residues. The trim removed 4 bases at V and 5 bases at J, leaving 4 bases unmatched. DNA for the CDR3: TGCAGCGTTGGACAGGGGTATCACGAGCAGTACTTC. It specifies CSVGQGYHEQYF.

This clone was observed a handful of times. The chain combines TRBV7-8 with TRBJ2-7; TRBD1 might be the D (5 bases). The germline gives CDR1 SGHVS, CDR2 FQNEAQ. This CDR3 has 15 amino acids. With 2 bases removed from V and 4 bases from J, the gap between germline ends came to 15 bases. In DNA, the CDR3 is TGTGCCAGCAGCTTATTGGGGCAGAATTTATACGAGCAGTACTTC. The encoded protein is CASSLLGQNLYEQYF.

The V and J genes are TRBV19 and TRBJ1-5; TRBD1 is a possible D gene (5 bases). V was clipped by 5 bases and J by 4 bases, with 6 bases between them. This CDR3 has 12 residues. In germline, CDR1 is LNHDA, CDR2 SQIVND (reference sequence). DNA of the CDR3: TGTGCCAGTAGTGGGGGGAATCAGCCCCAGCATTTT. This sequence encodes CASSGGNQPQHF.

V is TRBV10-1 and J is TRBJ2-3; D is unclear. The CDR3 is 13 amino acids. Germline lookup yields CDR1 WNHNN and CDR2 SYGVQD (reference sequence). V lost 3 bases and J 4 bases, leaving 8 bases between the germline ends. The chain's CDR3 is CASSDVVADTQYF. CDR3 nucleotide sequence: TGCGCCAGCAGTGATGTAGTCGCAGATACGCAGTATTTT.

The V call is TRBV19, the J call TRBJ2-7, with 11 bases that match TRBD2. Looked up from germline, CDR1 is LNHDA and CDR2 is SQIVND (reference sequence). The length of the CDR3 is 16 residues. Trimming at V came to 2 bases and at J to 3 bases, leaving 6 bases not matched to a gene. Here the CDR3 DNA reads TGTGCCAGTAGTATACGCCCGGGACTAGCGGACTACGAGCAGTACTTC. Its translation is CASSIRPGLADYEQYF.

The V call is TRBV7-6, the J call TRBJ2-4, with unresolved D. The CDR3 sequence is 17 residues long. Per germline, CDR1 SGHVS and CDR2 FNYEAQ. Trimming pared 2 bases from V and 0 bases from J, leaving 14 bases between. In DNA, the CDR3 is TGTGCCAGCAGCTTATTGGTCCCTGGGCTAGCCAAAAACATTCAGTACTTC. Translating it yields CASSLLVPGLAKNIQYF.

The chain couples TRBV4-2 to TRBJ2-7, with 8 positions matching TRBD2. The CDR3 is made up of 16 amino acids. Germline V gene sequence: CDR1 LGHNA, CDR2 YNFKEQ. V dropped 0 bases and J dropped 0; count of bases not matched to a gene: 4. The CDR3 region has the DNA TGTGCCAGCAGCCAAGAGACAGGACTAGCCTCCTACGAGCAGTACTTC. Protein: CASSQETGLASYEQYF.

This chain connects TRBV2 to TRBJ1-5, with a tentative D call TRBD1 (6 bases). Trimming removed 5 bases from V and 7 bases from J, with 12 bases in between. Germline CDR1 is SNHLY and CDR2 is FYNNEI. The CDR3 loop spans 13 amino acids. The CDR3 DNA sequence: TGTGCCAGCAGTTTGACAGGCCCCCAGCCCCAGCATTTT. Protein product: CASSLTGPQPQHF.

This sequence joins TRBV27 and TRBJ2-3; 9 positions agree with TRBD2. Germline V CDR1 and CDR2: MNHEY, SMNVEV (reference sequence). V lost 7 bases to trimming and J lost 5 bases; unmatched junction nucleotides: 16. This CDR3 has 17 amino acids. In DNA form, the CDR3 reads TGTGCCAGCAACATTGCGGGAGGGCGTACGCACCTAGATACGCAGTATTTT. It yields the protein CASNIAGGRTHLDTQYF.

CDR3 nucleotides: TGTGCCAGCAGCTTAGTGTCCGTGAACACTGAAGCTTTCTTT. Translating gives CASSLVSVNTEAFF. This sequence joins TRBV7-8 and TRBJ1-1, with D hard to call. CDR3 size: 14 residues. V gave up 1 base and J gave up 0 bases, with 6 bases separating them. Germline loops: CDR1 SGHVS, CDR2 FQNEAQ.